Given below is one TCR beta chain in context. CDR3 length: 14 residues. V lost 8 bases to trimming and J lost 1 base, with 14 bases between them. CDR1 and CDR2 (germline): MDHEN, SYDVKM. The PCR was carried out with 60 Vbeta primers and 13 Jbeta primers. Generated by immunoSEQ multiplex PCR, the TCRdb table keeps only in-frame clones and is missing some. The top ten clones hold approximately 2.1% of a sample with 150,000 to 200,000 clones, 85% of them seen once. This record belongs to a study of cytomegalovirus exposure and HLA in healthy donors. The TCR originated in a woman in her 50s in good health and CMV-seronegative. The chain couples TRBV28 to TRBJ1-1, with D maybe TRBD1 (5 bases). Sequencing was performed on PBMCs. The CDR3 coding sequence is TGTGCCAGCCGTTCAGGGCTGAGGAACACTGAAGCTTTCTTT. Translation: CASRSGLRNTEAFF. Full variable domain (outside the CDR3, taken from reference TRBV28 and TRBJ1-1): DVKVTQSSRYLVKRTGEKVFLECVQDMDHENMFWYRQDPGLGLRLIYFSYDVKMKEKGDIPEGYSVSREKKERFSLILESASTNQTSMYLCASRSGLRNTEAFFGQGTRLTVV.